This record looks at one T cell receptor (beta chain) sequence and its context. The target antigen is unknown. The data are from a study of tumor-infiltrating lymphocytes in localized non-small cell lung cancer. Study-wide results and limits: Tumors had more T cell infiltration than uninvolved lung, per TCRbeta sequencing and CD3 counts. TCR sequencing covered a subset of patients with enough tissue.

This CDR3 region has 14 residues. CDR1 and CDR2 (germline): SGHDN, FVKESK. J was trimmed by 2 bases and V by 4 bases; bases with no gene match: 4. Libraries were prepared by immunoSEQ multiplex PCR; TCRdb keeps only in-frame clonotypes and omits some of them. The sample shows 3,600 or so clones, around 79% of them seen only once. The clonotype originates from a human donor with non-small cell lung cancer. The sample was uninvolved lung tissue not adjacent to the tumor. V usage is TRBV14 and J usage is TRBJ1-2; TRBD1 matches at 7 bases. CDR3 sequence (DNA): TGTGCCAGCAGCCCACAGGGGCGAAACTATGGCTACACCTTC. This codes for CASSPQGRNYGYTF. The whole variable domain, filled in from reference TRBV14 and TRBJ1-2, reads EAGVTQFPSHSVIEKGQTVTLRCDPISGHDNLYWYRRVMGKEIKFLLHFVKESKQDESGMPNNRFLAERTGGTYSTLKVQPAELEDSGVYFCASSPQGRNYGYTFGSGTRLTVV.